This T cell receptor beta chain was captured in a study of cytomegalovirus exposure and HLA in healthy donors. Whole-study context: Most donors, around 81% of over 300 genotyped, fell in the Caucasian-associated ancestry cluster.

Study results and caveats: Fewer N-insertions than the 666-donor mean were reportedly shown by an Asian-associated ancestry cluster in a later analysis. Among the most significant clusters, several appeared linked to common viral pathogens in a later analysis. Another analysis was done later, and it associated around 16,000 TCR beta sequences with HLA alleles at 0.05 false discovery rate.

For this clone: Its specificity is not known.

A multiplex PCR was run with 60 Vbeta primers and 13 Jbeta primers. Produced via immunoSEQ multiplex PCR; TCRdb's table is partial and in-frame only. This table holds some 120,000 clones, 76% found once. The source material was PBMCs. The receptor was isolated from a man in his forties or fifties in good health and CMV-seronegative.

The chain's CDR3 is CASSRGLAPKETQYF. The CDR3 DNA sequence: TGCGCCAGCAGTCGTGGTTTAGCCCCTAAAGAGACCCAGTACTTC. The chain links TRBV5-1 to TRBJ2-5, with unresolved D. Trimming took off 5 bases at V and 3 bases at J, with 17 bases between the two ends. Germline V gives CDR1 SGHRS, CDR2 YFSETQ. The CDR3 is 15 amino acids.